Presented here are 4 T cell receptor beta chains from one specimen sequenced in a study of T cell clonotyping in hematopoietic cell transplantation. Sequenced by immunoSEQ multiplex PCR; TCRdb stores in-frame clones only, minus some. The sample holds some 40,000 clones, 95% seen once. Sequencing was performed on peripheral blood mononuclear cells. The receptors derive from a man aged 30-40 years in good health. Some clones in this sample may be carry-over from other donors' samples.

The chain combines TRBV29-1 with TRBJ1-5, with a weak D call TRBD1 (6 bases). The CDR3 contains 16 residues. V was cut by 2 bases and J by 7 bases, with 21 bases left in between. Germline V gene sequence: CDR1 SQVTM, CDR2 ANQGSEA. CDR3 DNA sequence: TGCAGCGTTGAACGAGGGACGAACAGGGCTAGGCAGCCCCAGCATTTT. Translation gives CSVERGTNRARQPQHF.

V gene TRBV4-3 combines with J gene TRBJ1-1, with D unclear. CDR3 length: 17 residues. V lost 0 bases and J 0 bases, leaving 14 bases between the germline ends. Per the germline V gene, CDR1 is LGHNA and CDR2 is YSLEER. The CDR3 loop is CASSQDGGVGMNTEAFF. DNA for the CDR3: TGCGCCAGCAGCCAAGATGGCGGGGTTGGAATGAACACTGAAGCTTTCTTT.

Worth noting for this clone: A junction boundary mismatches the germline segment, possibly from a read error. The chain joins TRBV7-7 to TRBJ2-5; 9 bases match TRBD2. The CDR3 runs 15 residues. The germline CDR1 and CDR2 sequences are SSHAT and FNYEAQ (reference sequence). The CDR3 DNA reads as TGTGCTAGCAGCTTTAGCGGGAGTGGCCAAGAGACCCAGTACTTC. Its translation: CASSFSGSGQETQYF.

V usage is TRBV11-2 and J usage is TRBJ1-1, with 9 bases fitting TRBD1. This CDR3 has 14 residues. Germline V gives CDR1 SGHAT, CDR2 FQNNGV. Losses at the gene ends were 4 bases for V and 5 bases for J; bases not matched to a gene: 5. The CDR3 sequence is CASSSTGGRTEAFF. The CDR3 DNA is TGTGCCAGCAGCTCCACAGGGGGCAGGACTGAAGCTTTCTTT.